Listed here are 11 T cell receptor beta chains from one sample, sequenced in a study of T cell responses to AZD1222 COVID-19 vaccine. Sequencing used immunoSEQ multiplex PCR; TCRdb keeps in-frame clones, though not all of them. Of 150,000 or so clones in the sample, around 90% are singletons; the top ten hold 6.3%. Specimen: peripheral blood, collected on day 0 of AZD1222 vaccination. The receptors were sampled from an adult in good health.

The chain carries TRBV7-2 and TRBJ1-1, with D uncertain. Germline V gene lookup returns CDR1 SGHTA and CDR2 FQGNSA. The CDR3 is 15 amino acids. V lost 0 bases, J lost 0 bases, and 8 bases lay in between. CDR3 in DNA: TGTGCCAGCAGCTTAGCTGTGGGGTTGAACACTGAAGCTTTCTTT. It translates to CASSLAVGLNTEAFF.

The V gene is TRBV2, the J gene TRBJ2-1, with TRBD2 identical over 13 bases. Germline V lookup: CDR1 SNHLY, CDR2 FYNNEI. The CDR3 contains 17 residues. Unmatched junction bases numbered 9, after V lost 4 bases and J lost 6 bases. The CDR3 coding sequence is TGTGCCAGCAGTGGGCGACTAGCGGGGGGCTCTCTCAATGAGCAGTTCTTC. This codes for CASSGRLAGGSLNEQFF.

The chain combines TRBV7-2 with TRBJ1-2, with TRBD1 as a possible D gene (5 bases). V shed 4 bases and J shed 8 bases, with 17 bases lying between them. CDR1 SGHTA and CDR2 FQGNSA come from the germline V gene. The CDR3 loop spans 14 amino acids. The DNA of the CDR3 is TGTGCCAGCAGCTCGGAGGGGCGCCGGATCGGCTACACCTTC. Amino acids: CASSSEGRRIGYTF.

The chain is built from TRBV5-1 and TRBJ2-1, with D possibly matching TRBD2 (5 bases). Germline V gene sequence: CDR1 SGHRS, CDR2 YFSETQ. The CDR3 totals 15 residues. Trimming pared 6 bases from V and 3 bases from J, leaving 16 bases between. The CDR3 sequence: CASNPDYEFYNEQFF. CDR3 bases: TGCGCCAGCAACCCAGACTATGAATTCTACAATGAGCAGTTCTTC.

The chain joins TRBV25-1 to TRBJ1-1; maybe TRBD1 (6 bases). Germline loops: CDR1 MGHDK, CDR2 SYGVNS. The CDR3 extends over 15 amino acids. V was pared by 5 bases and J by 0 bases, with 13 bases between. The CDR3 coding sequence is TGTGCCAGCAGTCCACCGGGACACATGAACACTGAAGCTTTCTTT. Translating it yields CASSPPGHMNTEAFF.

This clone was detected only a few times. V usage is TRBV15 and J usage is TRBJ1-2, with 8 bases aligning to TRBD1. CDR1 is LNHNV, CDR2 YYDKDF, per germline (reference sequence). The CDR3 is 15 amino acids. V lost 5 bases, J lost 3 bases, and 8 bases stayed unmatched. CDR3 nucleotides: TGTGCCACCAGCTTCGACAGGGGTGGGTACTATGGCTACACCTTC. Its translation is CATSFDRGGYYGYTF.

This chain links TRBV5-5 with TRBJ2-3, with 8 bases identical to TRBD2. The V gene's germline CDR1 is SGHKS and CDR2 YYEKEE (reference sequence). The CDR3 has 17 residues. V shed 1 base and J 0 bases; nucleotides not matched to a gene: 7. This CDR3 is CASSLLISGTSTDTQYF. CDR3 coding DNA: TGTGCCAGCAGCTTGCTGATTAGCGGGACTAGCACAGATACGCAGTATTTT. Full variable domain (missing parts from reference TRBV5-5 and TRBJ2-3): DAGVTQSPTHLIKTRGQQVTLRCSPISGHKSVSWYQQVLGQGPQFIFQYYEKEERGRGNFPDRFSARQFPNYSSELNVNALLLGDSALYLCASSLLISGTSTDTQYFGPGTRLTVL.

The V call is TRBV6-2 or TRBV6-3, the J call TRBJ1-1; D possibly corresponds to TRBD1 (5 bases). Trimming removed 0 bases from V and 4 bases from J, with 12 bases in between. In germline, CDR1 is MNHEY, CDR2 SVGEGT. The CDR3 has 15 residues. CDR3 sequence (DNA): TGTGCCAGCAGTTACTCGAGAGTGGGGGTCACTGAAGCTTTCTTT. Amino acids: CASSYSRVGVTEAFF.

This chain joins TRBV15 and TRBJ1-4; no clear D. The CDR3 is 15 amino acids. Per the germline V gene, CDR1 is LNHNV and CDR2 is YYDKDF (reference sequence). V was clipped by 0 bases and J by 0 bases, with 5 bases between them. The CDR3 is CATSRDPATNEKLFF. DNA for the CDR3: TGTGCCACCAGCAGAGATCCTGCAACTAATGAAAAACTGTTTTTT.

The chain carries TRBV10-3 and TRBJ2-1, with 10 nucleotides matching TRBD2. The germline gives CDR1 ENHRY, CDR2 SYGVKD. CDR3 length equals 17 residues. Trimming cost V 6 bases and J 5 bases; bases outside gene matches: 13. CDR3 bases: TGTGCCATCAGGGACCATGGGGCTAGCGGGGGCGACAATGAGCAGTTCTTC. Amino acids: CAIRDHGASGGDNEQFF.

In DNA form, the CDR3 reads TGTGCCAGTAGTATATTGGCACAGCTGAACACTGAAGCTTTCTTT. It is translated as CASSILAQLNTEAFF. This sequence joins TRBV19 and TRBJ1-1, with unresolved D. Deletions cut 2 bases from V and 0 bases from J, with 10 bases between. Germline values: CDR1 LNHDA, CDR2 SQIVND (reference sequence). CDR3 length: 15 amino acids. The full variable domain, completed using reference TRBV19 and TRBJ1-1, is DGGITQSPKYLFRKEGQNVTLSCEQNLNHDAMYWYRQDPGQGLRLIYYSQIVNDFQKGDIAEGYSVSREKKESFPLTVTSAQKNPTAFYLCASSILAQLNTEAFFGQGTRLTVV.